This TCR beta chain was sequenced for a study of T cell responses to AZD1222 COVID-19 vaccine. This table comes from immunoSEQ multiplex PCR, and its TCRdb copy is limited to in-frame clones, with some not included. The table lists about 42,000 clones, roughly 84% of them singletons. Second-dose timings of about 4 or about 12 weeks were pooled. A word on this clone: Antigen: not known.

The length of the CDR3 is 13 residues. V lost 7 bases and J lost 0, with 9 bases in between. CDR1 and CDR2 from the germline V gene are MNHEY and SVGAGI. Study observations and caveats: Baseline seropositivity characterized only a handful of AZD1222 recipients. A mostly white British donor set with more females was recruited, and clonal diversity was possibly underestimated.

The receptor was derived from an adult who received the AZD1222 COVID-19 vaccine. This specimen was peripheral blood, taken 28 days after the second AZD1222 dose. This sequence joins TRBV6-5 and TRBJ1-1; no reliable D call. CDR3 coding DNA: TGTGCCAGCACCACAGTCATGAACACTGAAGCTTTCTTT. Translated: CASTTVMNTEAFF.